The clone carrying this T cell receptor beta chain has a single count. Antigen specificity is unknown. The data belong to a study of Tregs in tolerant kidney transplant recipients. CDR1 and CDR2 (germline): LNHNV, YYDKDF (reference sequence). Trimming cost V 1 base and J 7 bases, with 10 bases left between them. This CDR3 is built from 13 residues. Study-wide points: Nucleotide sequences could not be compared across some patients' samples due to primer changes.

Generated by immunoSEQ multiplex PCR, the TCRdb table keeps only in-frame clones and is missing some. The sample lists about 110,000 clones; 90% were seen once. The sequences come from CD4+ T cells from blood, collected before the transplant. The chain joins TRBV15 to TRBJ1-2, with D perhaps matching TRBD1 (6 bases). The clonotype comes from a human donor who received a combined kidney and bone marrow transplant. CDR3 DNA sequence: TGTGCCACCAGCAGAGCTACAGGGTTTGGCTACACCTTC. Translating gives CATSRATGFGYTF.